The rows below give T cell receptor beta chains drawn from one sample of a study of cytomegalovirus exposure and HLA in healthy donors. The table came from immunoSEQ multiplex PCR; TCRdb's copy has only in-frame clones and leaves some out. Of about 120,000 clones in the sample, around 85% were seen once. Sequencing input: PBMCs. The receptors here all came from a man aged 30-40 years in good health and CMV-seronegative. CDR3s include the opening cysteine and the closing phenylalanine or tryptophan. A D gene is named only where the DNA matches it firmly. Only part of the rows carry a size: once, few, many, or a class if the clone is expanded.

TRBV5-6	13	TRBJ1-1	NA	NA	CASISPGNTEAFF	TGTGCCAGCATCTCTCCGGGGAACACTGAAGCTTTCTTT
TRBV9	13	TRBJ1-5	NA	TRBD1	CASSTQGEQPQHF	TGTGCCAGCAGCACTCAGGGGGAACAGCCCCAGCATTTT
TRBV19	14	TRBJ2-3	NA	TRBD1	CASSDRQGWGTQYF	TGTGCCAGTAGTGACAGACAGGGATGGGGAACGCAGTATTTT
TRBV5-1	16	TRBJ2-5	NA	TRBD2	CASSAIGGTRQETQYF	TGCGCCAGCAGTGCCATTGGGGGGACTAGGCAAGAGACCCAGTACTTC
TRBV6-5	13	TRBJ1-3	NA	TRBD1	CASSYSFRDSIYF	TGTGCCAGCAGTTACTCGTTTCGGGACAGCATATATTTT
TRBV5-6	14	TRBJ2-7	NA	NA	CASSVAGATYEQYF	TGTGCCAGCAGCGTGGCAGGGGCTACCTACGAGCAGTACTTC
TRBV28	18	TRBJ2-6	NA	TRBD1	CASSLRWGQGSGANGLTF	TGTGCCAGCAGTTTAAGATGGGGACAGGGGTCCGGGGCCAACGGCCTGACTTTC
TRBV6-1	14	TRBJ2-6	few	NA	CASSEGSGANGLTF	TGTGCCAGCAGCGAAGGCTCTGGGGCCAACGGCCTGACTTTC
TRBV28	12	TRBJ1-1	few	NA	CASSPMNTEAFF	TGTGCCAGCAGTCCCATGAACACTGAAGCTTTCTTT
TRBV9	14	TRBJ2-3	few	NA	CASSGDFSTDTQYF	TGTGCCAGCAGCGGAGACTTTAGCACAGATACGCAGTATTTT
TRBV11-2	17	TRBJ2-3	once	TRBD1	CASSPSPYRGRRDTQYF	TGTGCCAGCAGCCCTTCTCCTTACAGGGGGCGCAGAGATACGCAGTATTTT
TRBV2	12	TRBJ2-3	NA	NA	CASRDRTDTQYF	TGTGCCAGCAGGGACAGAACAGATACGCAGTATTTT
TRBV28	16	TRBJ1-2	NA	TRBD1	CASSSNPGGGDYGYTF	TGTGCCAGCAGCTCCAACCCAGGGGGTGGGGACTATGGCTACACCTTC
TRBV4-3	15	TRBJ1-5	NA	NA	CASSQDPGGNQPQHF	TGCGCCAGCAGCCAAGACCCAGGGGGCAATCAGCCCCAGCATTTT
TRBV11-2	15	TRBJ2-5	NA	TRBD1	CASSPQGAHRETQYF	TGTGCCAGCAGCCCCCAGGGGGCCCACCGGGAGACCCAGTACTTC
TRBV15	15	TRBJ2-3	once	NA	CATSPQPRATDTQYF	TGTGCCACCAGCCCCCAGCCCAGGGCCACAGATACGCAGTATTTT
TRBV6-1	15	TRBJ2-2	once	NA	CASSEARGGTGELFF	TGTGCCAGCAGTGAAGCGAGGGGGGGGACCGGGGAGCTGTTTTTT
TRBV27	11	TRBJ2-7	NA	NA	CASSFGGEQYF	TGTGCCAGCAGTTTCGGAGGCGAGCAGTACTTC
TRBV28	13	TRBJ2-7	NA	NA	CASSLPRVFEQYF	TGTGCCAGCAGCCTGCCCCGCGTCTTCGAGCAGTACTTC
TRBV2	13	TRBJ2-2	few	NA	CASSVLNTGELFF	TGTGCCAGCAGTGTGTTAAACACCGGGGAGCTGTTTTTT
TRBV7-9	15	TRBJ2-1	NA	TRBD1	CASIARDSSYNEQFF	TGTGCCAGCATCGCCCGGGACAGCTCCTACAATGAGCAGTTCTTC
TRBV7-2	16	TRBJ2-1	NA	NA	CASSRPRREGYNEQFF	TGTGCCAGCAGCCGCCCCAGGCGGGAAGGCTACAATGAGCAGTTCTTC
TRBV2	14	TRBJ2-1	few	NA	CASRSQVPGNEQFF	TGTGCCAGCAGAAGCCAGGTCCCGGGGAATGAGCAGTTCTTC
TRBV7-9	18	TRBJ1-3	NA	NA	CASSPLDSAQDSGNTIYF	TGTGCCAGCAGCCCCCTCGACAGCGCTCAAGACTCTGGAAACACCATATATTTT
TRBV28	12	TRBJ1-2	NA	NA	CASSSRDYGYTF	TGTGCCAGCAGCTCCCGAGACTATGGCTACACCTTC
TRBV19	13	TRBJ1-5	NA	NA	CASSLPGDLAQHF	TGTGCCAGTAGTCTCCCGGGAGACTTGGCCCAGCATTTT
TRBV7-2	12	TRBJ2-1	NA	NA	CASSLTGNEQFF	TGTGCCAGCAGCTTAACGGGCAATGAGCAGTTCTTC
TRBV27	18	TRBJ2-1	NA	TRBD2	CASSSGLAGGLAYNEQFF	TGTGCCAGCAGTTCGGGACTAGCGGGGGGGCTGGCCTACAATGAGCAGTTCTTC
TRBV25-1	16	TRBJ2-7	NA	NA	CASSELDAKGLYEQYF	TGTGCCAGCAGTGAATTGGACGCCAAGGGGCTCTACGAGCAGTACTTC
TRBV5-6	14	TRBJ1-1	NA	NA	CASSPPRGNTEAFF	TGTGCCAGCAGCCCTCCCAGGGGGAACACTGAAGCTTTCTTT
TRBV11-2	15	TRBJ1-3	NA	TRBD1	CASSSTQGRGNTIYF	TGTGCCAGCAGCTCCACACAGGGGCGAGGAAACACCATATATTTT
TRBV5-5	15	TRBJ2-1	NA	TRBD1	CASSPWTGGPNEQFF	TGTGCCAGCAGCCCTTGGACAGGGGGACCGAATGAGCAGTTCTTC
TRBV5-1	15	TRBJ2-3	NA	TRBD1	CASSVGTVSTDTQYF	TGCGCCAGCAGCGTTGGGACAGTTAGCACAGATACGCAGTATTTT
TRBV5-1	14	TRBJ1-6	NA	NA	CASSFNQGSAPLHF	TGCGCCAGCAGCTTTAACCAGGGATCGGCACCCCTCCACTTT
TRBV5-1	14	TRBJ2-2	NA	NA	CASRGDRSTGELFF	TGCGCCAGCAGAGGTGATAGGAGCACCGGGGAGCTGTTTTTT
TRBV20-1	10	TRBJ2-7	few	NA	CSGGSYEQYF	TGCAGTGGAGGGAGTTACGAGCAGTACTTC
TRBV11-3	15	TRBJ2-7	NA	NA	CASSLERTWTHEQYF	TGTGCCAGCAGCTTAGAGCGGACATGGACCCACGAGCAGTACTTC
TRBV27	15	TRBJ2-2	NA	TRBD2	CASTIAGGRAGELFF	TGTGCCAGCACCATAGCGGGGGGGAGGGCCGGGGAGCTGTTTTTT
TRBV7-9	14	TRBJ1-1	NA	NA	CASSLNTEGTEAFF	TGTGCCAGCAGCCTCAACACCGAGGGTACTGAAGCTTTCTTT
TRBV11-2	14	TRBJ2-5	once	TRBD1	CASSPRTGEETQYF	TGTGCCAGCAGCCCCCGGACAGGGGAAGAGACCCAGTACTTC
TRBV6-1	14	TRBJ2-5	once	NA	CASSATGVQETQYF	TGTGCCAGCAGTGCTACAGGCGTGCAAGAGACCCAGTACTTC
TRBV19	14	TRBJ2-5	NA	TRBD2	CASSSGLAGETQYF	TGTGCCAGCTCCTCGGGACTAGCCGGAGAGACCCAGTACTTC